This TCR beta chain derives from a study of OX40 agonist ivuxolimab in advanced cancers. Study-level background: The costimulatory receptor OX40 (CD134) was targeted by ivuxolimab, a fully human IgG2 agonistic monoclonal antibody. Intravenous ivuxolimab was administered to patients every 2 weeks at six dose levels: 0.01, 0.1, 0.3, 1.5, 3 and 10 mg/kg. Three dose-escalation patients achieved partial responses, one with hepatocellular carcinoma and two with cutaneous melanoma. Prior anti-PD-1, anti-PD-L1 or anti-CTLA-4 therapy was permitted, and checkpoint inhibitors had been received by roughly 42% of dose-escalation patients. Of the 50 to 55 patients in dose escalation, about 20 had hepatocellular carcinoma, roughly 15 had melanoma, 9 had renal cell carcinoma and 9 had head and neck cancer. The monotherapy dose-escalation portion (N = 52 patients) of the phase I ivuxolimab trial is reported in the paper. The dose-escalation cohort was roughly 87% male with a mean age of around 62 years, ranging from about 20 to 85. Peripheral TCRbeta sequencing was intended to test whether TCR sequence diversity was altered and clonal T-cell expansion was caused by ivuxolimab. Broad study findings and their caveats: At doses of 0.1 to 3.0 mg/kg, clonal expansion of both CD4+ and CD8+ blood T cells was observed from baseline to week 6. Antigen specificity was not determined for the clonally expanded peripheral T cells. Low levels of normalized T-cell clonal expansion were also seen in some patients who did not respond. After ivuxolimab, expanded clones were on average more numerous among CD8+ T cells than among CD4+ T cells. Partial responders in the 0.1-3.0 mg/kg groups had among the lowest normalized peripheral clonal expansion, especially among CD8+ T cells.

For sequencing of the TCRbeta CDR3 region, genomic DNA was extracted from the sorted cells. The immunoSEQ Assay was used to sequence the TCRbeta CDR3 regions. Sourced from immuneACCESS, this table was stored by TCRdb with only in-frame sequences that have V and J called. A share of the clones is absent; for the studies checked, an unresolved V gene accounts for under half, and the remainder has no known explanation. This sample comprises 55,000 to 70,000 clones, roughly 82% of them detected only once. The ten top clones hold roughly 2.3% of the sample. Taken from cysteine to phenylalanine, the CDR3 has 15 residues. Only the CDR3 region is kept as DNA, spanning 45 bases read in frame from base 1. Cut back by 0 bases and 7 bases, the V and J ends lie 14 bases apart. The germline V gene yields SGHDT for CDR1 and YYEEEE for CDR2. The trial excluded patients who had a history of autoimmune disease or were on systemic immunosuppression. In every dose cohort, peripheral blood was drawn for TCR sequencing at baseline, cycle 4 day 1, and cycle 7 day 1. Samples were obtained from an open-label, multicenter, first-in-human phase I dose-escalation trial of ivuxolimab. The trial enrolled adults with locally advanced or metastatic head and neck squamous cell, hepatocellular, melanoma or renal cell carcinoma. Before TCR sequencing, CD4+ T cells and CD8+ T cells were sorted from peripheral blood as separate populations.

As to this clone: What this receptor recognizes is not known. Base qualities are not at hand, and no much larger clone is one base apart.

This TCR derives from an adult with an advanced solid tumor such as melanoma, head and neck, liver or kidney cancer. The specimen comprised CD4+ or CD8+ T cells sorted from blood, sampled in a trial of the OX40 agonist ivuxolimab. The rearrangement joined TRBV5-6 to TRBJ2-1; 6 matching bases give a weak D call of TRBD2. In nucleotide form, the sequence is TGTGCCAGCAGCTTGGCCGGGAGCCCCCTGAATGAGCAGTTCTTC. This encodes CASSLAGSPLNEQFF.